One and the same sample provided the 21 T cell receptor beta chains below, sequenced in a study of blood T cell repertoires in COVID-19. Profiled with immunoSEQ multiplex PCR; TCRdb holds only in-frame clones, not every one. The sample lists some 350,000 clones; around 87% were seen once. The sequencing sample was made of PBMCs or T cells enriched from blood (not recorded which). The receptors originated from a young man who had recovered from COVID-19.

The chain has TRBV28 and TRBJ2-3, with D hard to call. This CDR3 contains 14 residues. CDR1 is MDHEN, CDR2 SYDVKM, per germline. Trimming stripped 6 bases from V and 0 bases from J, with 10 bases between. This chain's CDR3 is CASSATTSTDTQYF. CDR3 DNA sequence: TGTGCCAGCAGCGCTACCACTAGCACAGATACGCAGTATTTT.

The chain recombines TRBV12-3 or TRBV12-4 with TRBJ2-1, with 11 bases matching TRBD2. The length of the CDR3 is 13 residues. With 7 bases clipped from V and 9 bases from J, the junction kept 5 bases outside the gene matches. CDR3 DNA: TGTGCCAGCATCAACGGACTAGCGGGTGAGCAGTTCTTC. Encoded protein: CASINGLAGEQFF.

CDR3 bases: TGTGCCAGCAGTCCCAGCGCCTATGGCTACACCTTC. Protein: CASSPSAYGYTF. The chain uses TRBV28 and TRBJ1-2; D is unclear. V dropped 5 bases and J dropped 4 bases, with 8 bases sitting between them. The CDR3 length is 12 residues. Germline V gene lookup returns CDR1 MDHEN and CDR2 SYDVKM.

The chain is built from TRBV3-1 (or the pseudogene TRBV3-2) and TRBJ1-6; 9 bases match TRBD1. The V gene's germline CDR1 is LGHDT and CDR2 YNNKEL (reference sequence). This CDR3 is 18 amino acids long. J was trimmed by 3 bases and V by 0 bases; bases with no gene match: 6. The CDR3 spells CASSQDPGQGFYNSPLHF. As DNA, the CDR3 is TGTGCCAGCAGCCAAGATCCGGGACAGGGCTTCTATAATTCACCCCTCCACTTT.

CDR3 bases: TGTGCCAGCTCTCCGGGACAGGGGGTTATGAACACTGAAGCTTTCTTT. It encodes CASSPGQGVMNTEAFF. The gene calls are TRBV6-4 and TRBJ1-1, with TRBD1 matching 11 bases. The CDR3 is made up of 16 amino acids. Germline CDR1 MRHNA, CDR2 SNTAGT. Unmatched junction bases numbered 8, after V lost 8 bases and J lost 0 bases.

The genes are TRBV11-1 and TRBJ2-3; D gene unclear. The CDR3 covers 15 residues. Germline V gene sequence: CDR1 SGHAT, CDR2 FQDESV (reference sequence). The V end was cut by 3 bases, the J end by 2 bases, with 12 bases between. CDR3 residues: CASSLFQQNTDTQYF. The CDR3 DNA sequence: TGTGCCAGCAGCTTGTTTCAACAGAACACAGATACGCAGTATTTT. Supplemented by reference TRBV11-1 and TRBJ2-3, the full variable domain reads EAEVAQSPRYKITEKSQAVAFWCDPISGHATLYWYRQILGQGPELLVQFQDESVVDDSQLPKDRFSAERLKGVDSTLKIQPAELGDSAMYLCASSLFQQNTDTQYFGPGTRLTVL.

The V call is TRBV12-5, the J call TRBJ1-1; D is ambiguous. Germline-derived CDR1 and CDR2 are LGHNT and FRNRAP. The V gene lost 2 bases and the J gene lost 3 bases, with 13 bases spanning the gap. This CDR3 has 15 amino acids. The CDR3 region is CASGLTRLSHTEAFF. In DNA form, the CDR3 reads TGTGCTAGTGGTTTGACCCGACTCTCACACACTGAAGCTTTCTTT.

This clone was seen only once. The chain has TRBV9 and TRBJ2-3; the D is unclear. The V gene lost 0 bases and the J gene lost 6 bases, with 14 bases spanning the gap. Germline CDR1 and CDR2: SGDLS and YYNGEE. The CDR3 has 15 amino acids. CDR3 loop: CASSVVGVQTDTQYF. In DNA, the CDR3 is TGTGCCAGCAGCGTAGTAGGCGTACAGACGGATACGCAGTATTTT. Full variable domain (outside the CDR3, taken from reference TRBV9 and TRBJ2-3): DSGVTQTPKHLITATGQRVTLRCSPRSGDLSVYWYQQSLDQGLQFLIQYYNGEERAKGNILERFSAQQFPDLHSELNLSSLELGDSALYFCASSVVGVQTDTQYFGPGTRLTVL.

This sequence joins TRBV12-3 or TRBV12-4 and TRBJ1-1, with D perhaps matching TRBD1 (5 bases). V dropped 5 bases and J dropped 4 bases, with 11 bases sitting between them. The CDR3 runs 13 residues. CDR3 region: CASSGAQATEAFF. DNA for the CDR3: TGTGCCAGCAGTGGGGCTCAGGCCACTGAAGCTTTCTTT.

The genes are TRBV2 and TRBJ2-6; TRBD1 might be the D (6 bases). The CDR3 consists of 16 residues. V was trimmed by 2 bases and J by 4 bases, leaving 12 bases between them. Germline lookup yields CDR1 SNHLY and CDR2 FYNNEI. The CDR3 loop is CASSELGAAGANVLTF. In DNA form, the CDR3 reads TGTGCCAGCAGTGAACTGGGGGCTGCGGGGGCCAACGTCCTGACTTTC.

V gene TRBV12-3 or TRBV12-4 combines with J gene TRBJ1-1; no clear D gene. This CDR3 comprises 13 residues. V was pared by 6 bases and J by 0 bases, with 8 bases between. The CDR3 is CASRRTVNTEAFF. As DNA, the CDR3 is TGTGCCAGCAGGCGGACTGTGAACACTGAAGCTTTCTTT.

This chain connects TRBV24-1 to TRBJ1-2; D remains ambiguous. The CDR3 runs 17 residues. The V and J ends lost 2 bases and 8 bases respectively, with 23 bases between them. The germline CDR1 and CDR2 sequences are KGHDR and SFDVKD. In DNA form, the CDR3 reads TGTGCCACCAGTGATTCATTTGCAGTATGGGAGGCGACGGGCTACACCTTC. It is translated as CATSDSFAVWEATGYTF.

V usage is TRBV19 and J usage is TRBJ1-2, with D hard to call. Germline loops: CDR1 LNHDA, CDR2 SQIVND (reference sequence). The CDR3 spans 14 residues. Trimming cost V 8 bases and J 1 base, with 14 bases left between them. The CDR3: CASVAGLGNYGYTF. In DNA form, the CDR3 reads TGTGCCAGTGTCGCGGGCCTCGGTAACTATGGCTACACCTTC.

This clone was observed once. V is TRBV7-9 and J is TRBJ2-7, with D perhaps TRBD2 (5 bases). Germline-derived CDR1 and CDR2 are SEHNR and FQNEAQ (reference sequence). CDR3 length: 13 residues. Trimming removed 2 bases from V and 4 bases from J, with 9 bases in between. CDR3: CASSLKGRYEQYF. In DNA form, the CDR3 reads TGTGCCAGCAGCTTAAAAGGGAGATACGAGCAGTACTTC.

The chain joins TRBV14 to TRBJ1-1; D is ambiguous. Trimming took 4 bases from V and 0 from J, leaving 6 bases between them. This CDR3 has 13 residues. Per germline, CDR1 SGHDN and CDR2 FVKESK. CDR3 coding DNA: TGTGCCAGCAGCCCCTATCTGAACACTGAAGCTTTCTTT. Encoded protein: CASSPYLNTEAFF.

The V call is TRBV5-6, the J call TRBJ1-6, with a tentative D call TRBD1 (6 bases). Germline CDR1 and CDR2: SGHDT and YYEEEE. V was trimmed by 1 base and J by 6 bases, leaving 14 bases between them. CDR3 length equals 16 residues. The CDR3 DNA reads TGTGCCAGCAGCTTGAGGGGGGGCCGATTTAATTCACCCCTCCACTTT. It specifies CASSLRGGRFNSPLHF. Full variable domain (remainder filled in from reference TRBV5-6 and TRBJ1-6): DAGVTQSPTHLIKTRGQQVTLRCSPKSGHDTVSWYQQALGQGPQFIFQYYEEEERQRGNFPDRFSGHQFPNYSSELNVNALLLGDSALYLCASSLRGGRFNSPLHFGNGTRLTVT.

The CDR3: CSVNVGDYNSPLHF. The DNA of the CDR3 is TGCAGCGTCAACGTGGGAGACTATAATTCACCCCTCCACTTT. This sequence joins TRBV29-1 and TRBJ1-6, with unresolved D. There are 14 residues in the CDR3. Germline CDR1 is SQVTM and CDR2 is ANQGSEA. Trimming removed 6 bases from V and 3 bases from J, with 12 bases in between.

The chain couples TRBV2 to TRBJ1-4; D ambiguous. V dropped 2 bases and J dropped 10 bases, with 11 bases sitting between them. The germline gives CDR1 SNHLY, CDR2 FYNNEI. The CDR3 extends over 13 amino acids. CDR3: CASSETTRGKLFF. For the CDR3, the DNA is TGTGCCAGCAGTGAAACGACGCGAGGAAAACTGTTTTTT.

The chain uses TRBV30 and TRBJ2-2; D call uncertain. CDR1 and CDR2 from the germline V gene are GTSNPN and SVGIG (reference sequence). There are 14 residues in the CDR3. V was shortened by 4 bases and J by 4 bases, with 13 bases between the two germline ends. Written as DNA, the CDR3 is TGTGCCTGGAACCCAGGCGTACCCACCGGGGAGCTGTTTTTT. Translation gives CAWNPGVPTGELFF.

The chain combines TRBV18 with TRBJ1-1; D is ambiguous. The CDR3 contains 15 residues. The V end was cut by 4 bases, the J end by 0 bases, with 12 bases between. In germline, CDR1 is KGHSH, CDR2 LQKENI. This chain's CDR3 is CASSRGAGMNTEAFF. As DNA, the CDR3 is TGTGCCAGCTCACGGGGAGCGGGAATGAACACTGAAGCTTTCTTT.

This chain joins TRBV25-1 and TRBJ1-5; a weak D match, TRBD1 (5 bases). Trimming took off 3 bases at V and 4 bases at J, with 7 bases between the two ends. CDR1 and CDR2 (germline): MGHDK, SYGVNS. The CDR3 contains 13 residues. This chain's CDR3 is CASSEKGNQPQHF. The DNA of the CDR3 is TGTGCCAGCAGTGAGAAGGGGAATCAGCCCCAGCATTTT.